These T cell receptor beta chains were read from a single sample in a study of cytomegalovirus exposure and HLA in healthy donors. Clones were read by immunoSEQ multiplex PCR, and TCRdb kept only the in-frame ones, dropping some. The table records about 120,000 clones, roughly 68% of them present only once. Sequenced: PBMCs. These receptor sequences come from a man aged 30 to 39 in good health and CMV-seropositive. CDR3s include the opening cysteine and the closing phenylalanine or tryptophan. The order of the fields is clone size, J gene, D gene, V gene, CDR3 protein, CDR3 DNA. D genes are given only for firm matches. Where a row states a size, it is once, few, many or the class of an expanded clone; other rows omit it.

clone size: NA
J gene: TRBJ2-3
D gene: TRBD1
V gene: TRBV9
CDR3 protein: CASKARGNDTQYF
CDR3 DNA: TGTGCCAGCAAGGCCAGGGGGAATGATACGCAGTATTTT

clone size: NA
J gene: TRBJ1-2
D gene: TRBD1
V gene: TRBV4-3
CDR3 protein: CASSQDGTGDYYGYTF
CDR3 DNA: TGCGCCAGCAGCCAAGATGGTACAGGGGACTACTATGGCTACACCTTC

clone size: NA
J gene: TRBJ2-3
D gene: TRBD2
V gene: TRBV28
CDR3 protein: CASSPTSAYTQYF
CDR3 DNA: TGTGCCAGCAGCCCCACTAGCGCCTATACGCAGTATTTT

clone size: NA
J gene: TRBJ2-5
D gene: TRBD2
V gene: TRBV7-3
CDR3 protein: CASSLTASGLAGSYQETQYF
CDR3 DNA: TGTGCCAGCAGCCTAACAGCCTCGGGACTAGCGGGTTCGTACCAAGAGACCCAGTACTTC

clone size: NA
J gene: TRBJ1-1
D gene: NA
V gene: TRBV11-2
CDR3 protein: CASSTSTNTEAFF
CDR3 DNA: TGTGCCAGCAGCACATCAACGAACACTGAAGCTTTCTTT

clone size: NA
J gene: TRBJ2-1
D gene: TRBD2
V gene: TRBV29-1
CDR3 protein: CSVGASGFYNEQFF
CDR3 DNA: TGCAGCGTCGGAGCTAGCGGGTTCTACAATGAGCAGTTCTTC

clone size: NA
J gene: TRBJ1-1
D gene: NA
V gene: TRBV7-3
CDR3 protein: CASTKLEGVLNTEAFF
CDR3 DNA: TGTGCCAGCACCAAATTGGAAGGGGTATTGAACACTGAAGCTTTCTTT

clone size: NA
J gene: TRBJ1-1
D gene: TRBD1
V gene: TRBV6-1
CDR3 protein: CASSEGGQGTRAFF
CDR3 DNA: TGTGCCAGCAGTGAAGGGGGACAGGGCACTAGAGCTTTCTTT

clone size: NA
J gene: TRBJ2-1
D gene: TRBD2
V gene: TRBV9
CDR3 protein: CASSVGLAGVNEQFF
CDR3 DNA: TGTGCCAGCAGCGTAGGCCTAGCGGGGGTCAATGAGCAGTTCTTC

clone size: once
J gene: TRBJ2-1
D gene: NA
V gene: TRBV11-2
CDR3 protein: CASSLWAGSNSYNEQFF
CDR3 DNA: TGTGCCAGCAGCTTATGGGCAGGTTCGAACTCCTACAATGAGCAGTTCTTC

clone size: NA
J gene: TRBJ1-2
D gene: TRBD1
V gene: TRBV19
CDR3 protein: CASSRGQGARLFGYTF
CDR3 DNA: TGTGCCAGTAGTCGGGGACAGGGGGCGCGTCTTTTTGGCTACACCTTC

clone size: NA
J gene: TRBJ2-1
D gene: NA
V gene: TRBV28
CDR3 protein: CASSWGLAIVYNEQFF
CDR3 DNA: TGTGCCAGCAGTTGGGGTTTAGCGATTGTCTACAATGAGCAGTTCTTC

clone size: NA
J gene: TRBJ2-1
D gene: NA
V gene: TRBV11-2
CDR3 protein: CASSLGGDYNEQFF
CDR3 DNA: TGTGCCAGCAGCTTGGGCGGGGATTATAATGAGCAGTTCTTC

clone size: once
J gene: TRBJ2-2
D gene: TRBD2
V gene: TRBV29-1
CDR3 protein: CSVEGASGGELFF
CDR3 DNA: TGCAGCGTTGAAGGGGCTAGCGGCGGGGAGCTGTTTTTT

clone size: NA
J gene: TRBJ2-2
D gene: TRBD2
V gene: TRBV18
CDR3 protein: CASSPAGGRNTGELFF
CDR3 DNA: TGTGCCAGCTCACCGGCGGGAGGTCGGAACACCGGGGAGCTGTTTTTT

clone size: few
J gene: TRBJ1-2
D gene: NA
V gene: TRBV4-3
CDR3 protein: CASSQAGDNYGYTF
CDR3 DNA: TGCGCCAGCAGCCAGGCAGGGGATAACTATGGCTACACCTTC

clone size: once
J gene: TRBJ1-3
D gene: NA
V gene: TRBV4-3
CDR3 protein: CASSQAHLGRSGNTIYF
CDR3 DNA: TGCGCCAGCAGCCAAGCTCACCTCGGTCGCTCTGGAAACACCATATATTTT

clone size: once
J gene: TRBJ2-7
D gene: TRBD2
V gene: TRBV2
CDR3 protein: CASNPGLSSYEQYF
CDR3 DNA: TGTGCCAGCAATCCGGGACTAAGCTCCTACGAGCAGTACTTC

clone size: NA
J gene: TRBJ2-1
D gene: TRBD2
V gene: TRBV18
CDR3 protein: CASSPRNLAGASYNEQFF
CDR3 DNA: TGTGCCAGCTCACCACGGAACCTAGCGGGGGCCTCCTACAATGAGCAGTTCTTC

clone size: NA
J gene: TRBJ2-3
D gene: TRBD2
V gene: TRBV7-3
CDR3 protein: CASSLSPSGGPPWDTQYF
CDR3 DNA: TGTGCCAGCAGCTTAAGTCCTAGCGGGGGGCCGCCTTGGGATACGCAGTATTTT

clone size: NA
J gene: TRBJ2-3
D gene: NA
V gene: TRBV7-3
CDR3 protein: CASSLGQSTDTQYF
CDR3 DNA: TGTGCCAGCAGCCTCGGACAAAGCACAGATACGCAGTATTTT

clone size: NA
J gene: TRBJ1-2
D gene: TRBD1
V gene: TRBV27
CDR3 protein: CASRVGIGQGPRGYTF
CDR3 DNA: TGTGCCAGCAGGGTAGGCATCGGACAGGGGCCCCGGGGCTACACCTTC

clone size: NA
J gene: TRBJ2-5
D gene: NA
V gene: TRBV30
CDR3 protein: CAWRRERQLGTQYF
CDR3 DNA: TGTGCCTGGAGAAGAGAGCGTCAGCTAGGGACCCAGTACTTC

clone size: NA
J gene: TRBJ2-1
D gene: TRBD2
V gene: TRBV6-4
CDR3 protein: CASSAVAGAGNEQFF
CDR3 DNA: TGTGCCAGCAGTGCCGTAGCGGGGGCAGGGAATGAGCAGTTCTTC

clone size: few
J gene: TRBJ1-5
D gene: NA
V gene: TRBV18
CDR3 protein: CASSGVGGQQPQHF
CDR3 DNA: TGTGCCAGCTCAGGGGTCGGGGGTCAGCAGCCCCAGCATTTT

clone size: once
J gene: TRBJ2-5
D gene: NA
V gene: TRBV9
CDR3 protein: CASSVGGLQETQYF
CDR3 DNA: TGTGCCAGCAGCGTAGGAGGACTGCAAGAGACCCAGTACTTC

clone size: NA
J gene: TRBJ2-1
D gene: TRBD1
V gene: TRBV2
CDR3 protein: CASSADRVMGNEQFF
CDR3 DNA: TGTGCCAGCAGCGCGGACAGGGTAATGGGGAATGAGCAGTTCTTC

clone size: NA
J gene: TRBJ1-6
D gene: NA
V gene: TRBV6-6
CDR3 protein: CASRDDTLVNSPLHF
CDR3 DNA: TGTGCCAGCAGGGATGACACCCTCGTTAATTCACCCCTCCACTTT

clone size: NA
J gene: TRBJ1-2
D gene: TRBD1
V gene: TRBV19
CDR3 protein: CASSSSDRRGYTF
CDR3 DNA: TGTGCCAGTAGTTCTTCGGACAGGAGGGGCTACACCTTC

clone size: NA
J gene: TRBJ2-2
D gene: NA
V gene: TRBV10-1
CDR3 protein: CASSEMRSRLFF
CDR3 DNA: TGCGCCAGCAGTGAGATGAGGAGCCGGCTGTTTTTT

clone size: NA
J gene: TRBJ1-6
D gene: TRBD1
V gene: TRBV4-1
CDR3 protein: CASSQPGTGFDPNNSPLHF
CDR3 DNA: TGCGCCAGCAGCCAACCCGGGACAGGGTTCGATCCTAATAATTCACCCCTCCACTTT

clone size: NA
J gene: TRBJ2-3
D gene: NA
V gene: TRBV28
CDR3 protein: CASSPRDTQYF
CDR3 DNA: TGTGCCAGCAGTCCCCGGGATACGCAGTATTTT

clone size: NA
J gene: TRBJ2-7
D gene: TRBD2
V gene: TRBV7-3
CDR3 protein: CASSLGGGVTSREQYF
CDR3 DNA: TGTGCCAGCAGCTTAGGGGGGGGAGTCACCTCTAGGGAGCAGTACTTC

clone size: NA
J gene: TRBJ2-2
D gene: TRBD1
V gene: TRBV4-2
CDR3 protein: CASSQAGTGNTGELFF
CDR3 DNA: TGTGCCAGCAGCCAAGCCGGGACAGGGAACACCGGGGAGCTGTTTTTT

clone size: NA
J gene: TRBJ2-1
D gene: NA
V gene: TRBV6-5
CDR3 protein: CASSPGGARYNEQFF
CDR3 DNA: TGTGCCAGCAGTCCTGGGGGCGCCCGATACAATGAGCAGTTCTTC

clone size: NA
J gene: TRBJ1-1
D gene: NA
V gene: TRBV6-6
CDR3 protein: CASRNSLRGGEAFF
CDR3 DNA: TGTGCCAGCAGAAACTCTCTGCGGGGGGGTGAAGCTTTCTTT

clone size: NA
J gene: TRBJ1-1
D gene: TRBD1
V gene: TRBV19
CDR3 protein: CASSKDRGFMNTEAFF
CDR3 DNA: TGTGCCAGTAGTAAGGACAGGGGATTCATGAACACTGAAGCTTTCTTT

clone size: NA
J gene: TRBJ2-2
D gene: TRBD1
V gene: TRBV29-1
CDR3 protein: CSVLPRGTGETGELFF
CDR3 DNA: TGCAGCGTTCTACCCCGCGGGACAGGGGAAACCGGGGAGCTGTTTTTT

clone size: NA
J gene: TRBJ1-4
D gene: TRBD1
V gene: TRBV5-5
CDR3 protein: CASSLDQGATNEKLFF
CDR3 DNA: TGTGCCAGCAGCTTGGATCAGGGGGCAACTAATGAAAAACTGTTTTTT

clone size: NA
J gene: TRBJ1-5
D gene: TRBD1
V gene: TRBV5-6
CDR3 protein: CASSLAGTGIQPQHF
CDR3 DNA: TGTGCCAGCAGCTTGGCCGGGACAGGGATTCAGCCCCAGCATTTT

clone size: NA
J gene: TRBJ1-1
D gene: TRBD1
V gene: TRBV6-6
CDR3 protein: CASSMTGVGGTEAFF
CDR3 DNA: TGTGCCAGCAGTATGACAGGGGTAGGGGGCACTGAAGCTTTCTTT

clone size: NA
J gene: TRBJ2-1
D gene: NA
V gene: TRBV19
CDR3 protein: CASMRGGRGSSYNEQFF
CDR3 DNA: TGTGCATCAATGAGAGGGGGGCGGGGGAGCTCCTACAATGAGCAGTTCTTC

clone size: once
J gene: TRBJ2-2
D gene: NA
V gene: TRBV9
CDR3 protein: CASSVSGAGELFF
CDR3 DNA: TGTGCCAGCAGCGTGTCAGGGGCCGGGGAGCTGTTTTTT

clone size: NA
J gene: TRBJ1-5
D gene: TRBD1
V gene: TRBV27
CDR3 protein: CASSSYEQGDQPQHF
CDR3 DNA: TGTGCCAGCAGTTCCTACGAACAGGGGGATCAGCCCCAGCATTTT

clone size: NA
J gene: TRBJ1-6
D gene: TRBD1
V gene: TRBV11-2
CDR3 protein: CASSSDRVGNSPLHF
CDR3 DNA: TGTGCCAGCAGCTCAGACAGGGTCGGCAATTCACCCCTCCACTTT

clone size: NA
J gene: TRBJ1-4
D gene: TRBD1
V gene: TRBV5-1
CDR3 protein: CASRVTGGSNEKLFF
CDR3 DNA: TGCGCCAGCAGGGTTACAGGGGGGTCTAATGAAAAACTGTTTTTT